The TCR beta chain described here comes from a study of cytomegalovirus exposure and HLA in healthy donors. Looking at the study overall: There were approximately 400 genotyped donors. Of these, about 80% fell in the genetic ancestry cluster associated with self-reported Caucasian donors.

Study findings and constraints: A later analysis by the authors found several of the most significant clusters apparently linked to common viral pathogens. Reportedly, fewer N-insertions than the approximately 690-donor mean appeared in an Asian-associated ancestry cluster in a later analysis. Cytomegalovirus association was assigned to around 150 TCR beta chains.

Amplification used 60 Vbeta primers and 13 Jbeta primers. The protocol was immunoSEQ multiplex PCR, while the TCRdb copy is restricted to in-frame clones and leaves out a portion. The sample includes fewer than 150,000 clones, roughly 78% seen only once; the top ten take 2% to 2.5%. The CDR3 spans 15 residues. V shed 4 bases, J shed 4 bases, and the junction held 9 bases outside the gene matches. The V gene's germline CDR1 is MGHRA and CDR2 YSYEKL. Worth noting for this clone: Antigen specificity is unknown.

The chain joins TRBV4-1 to TRBJ1-1; 7 bases agree with TRBD1. What was sequenced was PBMCs. The TCR originated in a young man in good health and CMV-seronegative. The CDR3 bases are TGCGCCAGCAGCCTCAGAGGAGGGGGCTTCACTGAAGCTTTCTTT. Amino acid sequence: CASSLRGGGFTEAFF.